One sample yielded the 17 T cell receptor beta chains listed below, sequenced in a study of early T cells in non-severe SARS-CoV-2 infection. TCRdb recomputed calls from the 5' RACE reads with MiXCR, one row per CDR3 protein. The sample lists some 57,000 distinct CDR3 sequences; roughly 5.5% were seen once. The sequenced sample was whole blood. All receptors come from an adult who was a healthcare worker with PCR-confirmed SARS-CoV-2 infection or an uninfected control (not recorded which).

In its sample, this clonotype was seen many times. The CDR3 here is CASSRQAPSGNTIYF. In DNA form, the CDR3 reads TGTGCCAGCAGCCGACAGGCGCCCTCTGGAAACACCATATATTTT. The chain carries TRBV6-6 and TRBJ1-3; D perhaps matches TRBD1 (6 bases). The CDR3 length is 15 residues. V shed 6 bases and J shed 0 bases, with 12 bases lying between them. Germline CDR1 is MNHNY and CDR2 is SVGAGI (reference sequence).

This clonotype came up many times. This sequence joins TRBV30 and TRBJ2-7, with 8 bases identical to TRBD2. Trimming cost V 5 bases and J 0 bases; bases outside gene matches: 3. Germline assignment: CDR1 GTSNPN and CDR2 SVGIG (reference sequence). The CDR3 length is 13 residues. CDR3 in amino acids: CAWRGGNSYEQYF. The CDR3 DNA reads as TGTGCCTGGCGGGGGGGGAACTCCTACGAGCAGTACTTC.

Many counts were recorded for this clonotype. The rearrangement uses TRBV15 and TRBJ2-1; 10 bases map to TRBD1. Germline trimming cut 0 bases from V and 6 bases from J; bases unmatched to any gene: 5. Germline V gene lookup returns CDR1 LNHNV and CDR2 YYDKDF (reference sequence). The CDR3 covers 16 residues. CDR3 bases: TGTGCCACCAGCAGAGATGTGGGACAGGGGACCAATGAGCAGTTCTTC. Protein product: CATSRDVGQGTNEQFF.

At least ten counts were recorded for this clonotype. The rearrangement links TRBV20-1 to TRBJ1-2; D ambiguous. Germline CDR1 DFQATT, CDR2 SNEGSKA (reference sequence). Trimming took 6 bases from V and 4 from J, leaving 6 bases between them. There are 10 residues in the CDR3. CDR3 amino acids: CSANTYGYTF. The CDR3 coding sequence is TGCAGTGCGAACACCTATGGCTACACCTTC.

This clonotype has a count of ten or more. The chain is built from TRBV7-9 and TRBJ1-3, with D perhaps TRBD1 (6 bases). The CDR3 totals 18 residues. Germline lookup yields CDR1 SEHNR and CDR2 FQNEAQ (reference sequence). The V end was cut by 5 bases, the J end by 0 bases, with 20 bases between. Written as DNA, the CDR3 is TGTGCCAGCAGCCAGTCCGGGACAAAGAAGTACTCTGGAAACACCATATATTTT. Protein: CASSQSGTKKYSGNTIYF. Supplemented by reference TRBV7-9 and TRBJ1-3, the full variable domain reads DTGVSQNPRHKITKRGQNVTFRCDPISEHNRLYWYRQTLGQGPEFLTYFQNEAQLEKSRLLSDRFSAERPKGSFSTLEIQRTEQGDSAMYLCASSQSGTKKYSGNTIYFGEGSWLTVV.

This clonotype was found a few times. The CDR3 loop is CDRDTGDRPTGELFF. The CDR3 DNA follows: TGTGACCGGGACACAGGGGATAGGCCAACCGGGGAGCTGTTTTTT. The gene calls are TRBV21-1 and TRBJ2-2; the D call in the table, TRBD1, was not verified against the DNA. TRBV21-1 is labeled a pseudogene. The CDR3 loop spans 15 amino acids.

This clonotype was seen only a few times. CDR3 bases: TGTGCCAGTAGCGACGGCGCCCTAGACCAAGAGACCCAGTACTTC. It encodes CASSDGALDQETQYF. The rearrangement joins TRBV19 to TRBJ2-5; no clear D. Trimming left V 6 bases short and J 0 bases short, with 14 bases between. There are 15 residues in the CDR3. Germline CDR1 and CDR2: LNHDA and SQIVND (reference sequence).

This clonotype was counted many times. The V gene is TRBV21-1, the J gene TRBJ2-3; the DNA was not compared with TRBD1, the D call given in the table. TRBV21-1 represents a pseudogene. The CDR3 is made up of 14 amino acids. DNA of the CDR3: TGTGCCAGCAGCAAAGAGGACAACACAGATACGCAGTATTTT. Residues: CASSKEDNTDTQYF.

This clonotype was found many times. This chain links TRBV29-1 with TRBJ2-7; TRBD2 matches 8 bases. V shed 5 bases, J shed 2 bases, and the junction held 5 bases outside the gene matches. This CDR3 has 13 amino acids. Germline V gene data show CDR1 as SQVTM and CDR2 as ANQGSEA. The CDR3 bases are TGCAGCGTTCGTCTAGCGGGTGCCTACGAGCAGTACTTC. The encoded protein is CSVRLAGAYEQYF.

Concerning this clonotype: A much bigger clone sits one base away, suggesting this may be a read error. The J gene is TRBJ1-1, the V gene TRBV9; 10 nucleotides align to TRBD1. The CDR3 loop spans 15 amino acids. Looked up from germline, CDR1 is SGDLS and CDR2 is YYNGEE. The chain's CDR3 is CASSYSGQGPTEASF. For the CDR3, the DNA is TGTGCCAGCAGCTATTCGGGACAGGGGCCCACTGAAGCTTCCTTT. Together with reference TRBV9 and TRBJ1-1, the CDR3 gives the full variable domain: DSGVTQTPKHLITATGQRVTLRCSPRSGDLSVYWYQQSLDQGLQFLIQYYNGEERAKGNILERFSAQQFPDLHSELNLSSLELGDSALYFCASSYSGQGPTEASFGQGTRLTVV.

The V call is TRBV4-1, the J call TRBJ2-7; D possibly uses TRBD1 or TRBD2 (5 bases each). Germline V gives CDR1 MGHRA, CDR2 YSYEKL. This CDR3 spans 15 amino acids. The V end was cut by 0 bases, the J end by 5 bases, with 14 bases between. CDR3 DNA sequence: TGCGCCAGCAGCCAAGATGGTGAGGGCAGGGACGAGCAGTACTTC. As protein: CASSQDGEGRDEQYF.

The table lists this clonotype with a few counts. The chain combines TRBV4-1 with TRBJ1-1; D possibly corresponds to TRBD1 (5 bases). CDR1 and CDR2 (germline): MGHRA, YSYEKL. Trimming cost V 0 bases and J 0 bases, with 8 bases left between them. The CDR3 spans 15 residues. CDR3 protein: CASSQDGRVNTEAFF. The CDR3, as DNA: TGCGCCAGCAGCCAAGATGGCAGGGTGAACACTGAAGCTTTCTTT.

This clonotype was seen many times. V is TRBV2 and J is TRBJ1-1; no definite D call. Trimming cost V 0 bases and J 7 bases, with 9 bases left between them. The CDR3 has 13 amino acids. Germline assignment: CDR1 SNHLY and CDR2 FYNNEI. For the CDR3, the DNA is TGTGCCAGCAGTGAAGCTACCACAGTTGAAGCTTTCTTT. As protein: CASSEATTVEAFF.

This clonotype has a handful of counts. The chain is built from TRBV15 and TRBJ2-6; D not resolved. The CDR3 spans 16 residues. The germline CDR1 and CDR2 sequences are LNHNV and YYDKDF (reference sequence). With 8 bases removed from V and 0 bases from J, the gap between germline ends came to 14 bases. The CDR3: CATRKTLASGANVLTF. CDR3 coding DNA: TGTGCCACCCGAAAGACTTTAGCCTCTGGGGCCAACGTCCTGACTTTC.

This clonotype was recorded many times. The chain recombines TRBV10-3 with TRBJ1-5, with unresolved D. V was pared by 5 bases and J by 2 bases, with 10 bases between. From germline, CDR1 is ENHRY and CDR2 SYGVKD. The CDR3 is 14 residues long. CDR3 nucleotides: TGTGCCATCAGTCTTTTGTTCGGCAATCAGCCCCAGCATTTT. Amino acids: CAISLLFGNQPQHF.

The rearrangement links TRBV7-9 to TRBJ2-3; no clear D. V was shortened by 1 base and J by 8 bases, with 10 bases between the two germline ends. The CDR3 covers 13 residues. The germline V gene has CDR1 SEHNR and CDR2 FQNEAQ (reference sequence). The CDR3 DNA sequence: TGTGCCAGCAGCTTAGGAACTCCGGGTACGCAGTATTTT. Amino acid sequence: CASSLGTPGTQYF.

The table lists this clonotype with many counts. V gene TRBV19 combines with J gene TRBJ1-5, with TRBD1 matching 8 bases. J gave up 2 bases and V 4 bases, and 4 bases lay outside the gene matches. The CDR3 has 15 amino acids. CDR1 is LNHDA, CDR2 SQIVND, per germline (reference sequence). CDR3 in DNA: TGTGCCAGTAGTACGACAGGGGTGGGCAATCAGCCCCAGCATTTT. It codes for CASSTTGVGNQPQHF.